Listed below are T cell receptor beta chains from one sample, sequenced in a study of blood T cell repertoires in COVID-19. Profiling relied on immunoSEQ multiplex PCR, and the TCRdb table lists in-frame clones only, not all of them. The sample has 75,000 to 95,000 clones, about 87% seen once. Sequencing was performed on peripheral blood. The source is a man aged 45-65 years with active COVID-19. The conserved cysteine and the conserved F or W are not part of the CDR3 here. The D gene is left open where the match is weak. Not every row has a clone size; where given, it reads once, few, many or a size class.

.,TRBJ1-4,TRBV28,.,ASSLWRGNEKLF
.,TRBJ1-1,TRBV2,.,ASSDRSPRGEAF
.,TRBJ1-5,TRBV6-5,.,ASRDGYSNQPQH
.,TRBJ2-5,TRBV14,.,ASSQGDTTKKTQY
.,TRBJ1-1,TRBV28,.,ASSSWDNEAF
.,TRBJ1-1,TRBV5-6,.,ASSLAGRNTEAF
.,TRBJ1-1,TRBV28,.,ASSLPGQNTEAF
.,TRBJ2-6,TRBV29-1,.,SVDRGSGANVLT
.,TRBJ2-3,TRBV3-1/TRBV3-2,.,ASSSTGTPVQY
once,TRBJ2-3,TRBV19,.,ASSMYADRTDTQY
.,TRBJ2-1,TRBV10-1,TRBD2,ASSRRTSGSVSRRANEQF
.,TRBJ1-1,TRBV4-3,TRBD1,ASSQGRQGARDTEAF
.,TRBJ1-3,TRBV30,.,AWIPGGGKTGNTIY
.,TRBJ2-3,TRBV30,TRBD2,ACSGAGGTDTQY
.,TRBJ2-1,TRBV6-2/TRBV6-3,.,ASSSSGPSSYNEQF
.,TRBJ2-5,TRBV5-1,TRBD2,ASSLRGGLAGEETQY
once,TRBJ1-1,TRBV3-1/TRBV3-2,TRBD1,ASSLREGAGNTEAF
once,TRBJ1-1,TRBV25-1,.,ASSLFGDTEAF
.,TRBJ2-7,TRBV10-3,TRBD1,AISGQGSSYEQY
.,TRBJ2-1,TRBV27,TRBD2,ASSLGTSEF
.,TRBJ2-5,TRBV5-4,.,ASSPTPPDYPTREAQY
.,TRBJ2-1,TRBV7-2,TRBD1,ASSLGGQYNEQF
.,TRBJ1-1,TRBV10-2,.,ASRDTNTEAF
.,TRBJ1-2,TRBV20-1,.,SASVVHGTYGYT
.,TRBJ2-1,TRBV18,TRBD1,ASSPQGAEQF
.,TRBJ1-5,TRBV6-1,.,ASSEQGPRDQPQH
.,TRBJ1-5,TRBV7-8,TRBD1,ASSSDREGNQPQH
.,TRBJ2-3,TRBV28,TRBD1,ASSFIPGQGGTDTQY
.,TRBJ1-5,TRBV18,TRBD1,ASSLGTGNNQPQH
few,TRBJ1-1,TRBV6-2/TRBV6-3,.,ASSYSRAIELPEAF
.,TRBJ1-5,TRBV9,.,ASSVGQGNQPQH
.,TRBJ1-5,TRBV3-1/TRBV3-2,.,ASRRSQPKAQPQH
.,TRBJ2-7,TRBV27,.,ASSFIAYSYEQY
.,TRBJ1-2,TRBV30,.,AWSAAGGGHYYGYT
.,TRBJ1-5,TRBV5-1,.,ASSLGGHNQPQH
.,TRBJ1-6,TRBV7-2,TRBD1,ASSLAPPDRGSPLH
.,TRBJ2-1,TRBV15,TRBD1,ATSRPTPGDSSYNEQF
few,TRBJ2-7,TRBV30,.,AWRSRQAPYEQY
.,TRBJ2-3,TRBV5-1,.,ASSLAWGTSTDTQY
few,TRBJ1-1,TRBV7-3,.,ASSLTPGSAF
.,TRBJ1-1,TRBV27,TRBD1,ASSEQGALMNTEAF
few,TRBJ2-2,TRBV5-1,.,ASSLEGTGELF
.,TRBJ2-5,TRBV10-3,.,AIGDIQETQY
once,TRBJ2-3,TRBV13,TRBD2,ASSLSASGGYTDTQY
.,TRBJ1-4,TRBV5-8,TRBD1,ASSLAGGEKLF
.,TRBJ1-5,TRBV7-2,TRBD1,ASTLRQGTNQPQH
.,TRBJ2-1,TRBV7-9,TRBD2,ASSLSQREDSYNEQF
.,TRBJ1-5,TRBV19,TRBD1,ASSGGGEFGQPQH
.,TRBJ1-2,TRBV20-1,TRBD1,SASSGGNYGYT
.,TRBJ2-7,TRBV7-2,.,ASKRATSYEQY
.,TRBJ1-1,TRBV5-4,.,ASSPGGELSNTEAF
.,TRBJ2-5,TRBV28,.,ASSLLGAGGETQY
.,TRBJ2-7,TRBV29-1,TRBD2,SVELAGAGYEQY
.,TRBJ2-1,TRBV4-3,TRBD2,ASSQVGSGGPYNEQF
.,TRBJ2-3,TRBV4-3,.,ASQATDTQY
.,TRBJ1-4,TRBV9,TRBD1,ASSGGDRANEKLF
.,TRBJ1-4,TRBV29-1,.,SVEAPGLGKLF
.,TRBJ1-5,TRBV6-1,TRBD1,ASSEDRGDQPQH
.,TRBJ2-1,TRBV6-6,TRBD2,ASRGLNYNEQF
.,TRBJ2-1,TRBV5-1,.,ASSRLAAGGYNEQF